This T cell receptor (beta chain) was found in a study of OX40 agonist ivuxolimab in advanced cancers. Study-wide background: In this cohort, patients received ivuxolimab, an agonistic anti-OX40 (CD134) antibody. Earlier anti-PD-1, anti-PD-L1 or anti-CTLA-4 therapy was permitted; around 40% had received some.

Germline V gene sequence: CDR1 SGDLS, CDR2 YYNGEE. This CDR3 is 16 amino acids long. V was shortened by 3 bases and J by 5 bases, with 20 bases between the two germline ends. The table came from immunoSEQ multiplex PCR; TCRdb's copy has only in-frame clones and leaves some out. There are over 20,000 clones in the sample; about 86% occur only once, and around 25% lies in the top ten. Sample share makes this clone medium-sized. Its antigen is as yet unknown. General observations from the study: The 0.1-3.0 mg/kg partial responders had among the lowest clonal expansion. Expanded clones were, on average, more numerous among CD8+ T cells than CD4+.

The input for sequencing was CD4+ or CD8+ T cells sorted from blood, taken in a trial of the OX40 agonist ivuxolimab. The genes are TRBV9 and TRBJ2-5; a possible D gene is TRBD2 (7 bases). The clonotype originates from an adult with an advanced solid tumor such as melanoma, head and neck, liver or kidney cancer. CDR3 sequence: CASSGVSGGAVETQYF. CDR3 in DNA: TGTGCCAGCAGCGGCGTAAGTGGGGGGGCCGTGGAGACCCAGTACTTC.